The rows below give T cell receptor beta chains drawn from one sample of a study of OX40 agonist ivuxolimab in advanced cancers. Clones were read by immunoSEQ multiplex PCR, and TCRdb kept only the in-frame ones, dropping some. The sample lists around 95,000 clones; about 88% were seen once. The sequencing used CD4+ or CD8+ T cells sorted from blood, collected in a trial of the OX40 agonist ivuxolimab. The receptors here all came from an adult with an advanced solid tumor such as melanoma, head and neck, liver or kidney cancer. Each CDR3 is given without its conserved first and last residue. The order of the fields is J gene, V gene, CDR3 protein.

TRBJ1-5 | TRBV28 | ASSSLQGGSNQPQH
TRBJ1-6 | TRBV2 | ASREYKGLKSSALH
TRBJ2-7 | TRBV6-1 | ASSEYGQGSEQY
TRBJ1-5 | TRBV10-3 | AISADQIKPQH
TRBJ2-1 | TRBV19 | ASSLRGLNEQF
TRBJ1-3 | TRBV7-6 | ASSLSGTGNTIY
TRBJ2-3 | TRBV9 | ASSVETSGGRLDTQY
TRBJ2-7 | TRBV30 | ALDLSYEQY
TRBJ1-1 | TRBV5-1 | ASSLEQGAWTEAF
TRBJ1-1 | TRBV9 | ASSVGPGRTMNTEAF
TRBJ1-2 | TRBV10-3 | AISEPQLGANYGYT
TRBJ2-3 | TRBV9 | ASSVGGLTFSSTDTQY
TRBJ2-1 | TRBV30 | AWSVPDRSQQF
TRBJ1-3 | TRBV6-5 | ASSYSGGSEHTIY
TRBJ1-4 | TRBV10-3 | AISGSMGTNEKLF
TRBJ2-2 | TRBV7-2 | ASSSGQGNTGELF
TRBJ2-1 | TRBV19 | ASSMVPTSYNEQF
TRBJ2-3 | TRBV12-5 | ASAIQGADTQY
TRBJ2-7 | TRBV5-1 | ASSLEQSSYEQY
TRBJ1-3 | TRBV5-1 | ASSLAGSAGNTIY
TRBJ1-1 | TRBV10-3 | AISPGGYSEAF
TRBJ2-1 | TRBV9 | ASSSRLAGGYNEQF
TRBJ2-1 | TRBV29-1 | SVEGGSVSYNEQF
TRBJ2-7 | TRBV6-5 | ASSNRVAYEQY
TRBJ2-6 | TRBV18 | ASSSYGANVLT
TRBJ2-1 | TRBV5-1 | ASSLEWASSYNEQF
TRBJ2-7 | TRBV14 | ASSQVREQY
TRBJ1-2 | TRBV19 | ASSVGLLANYGYT
TRBJ2-5 | TRBV2 | ASGRGQTQY
TRBJ1-2 | TRBV30 | AWSPSNYGYT
TRBJ1-5 | TRBV30 | AWSVGSSNQPQH
TRBJ2-3 | TRBV27 | ASSLRPDTQY
TRBJ1-1 | TRBV9 | ASSVVGTGVGGTEAF
TRBJ2-3 | TRBV25-1 | ASSDSGMDTQY
TRBJ2-5 | TRBV5-1 | ASSSSGGAVRETQY
TRBJ1-6 | TRBV30 | AWSASTILPSPLH
TRBJ2-4 | TRBV13 | ASSDVRGAKNIQY